The 13 T cell receptor beta chains listed next were all sequenced from one sample in a study of cytomegalovirus exposure and HLA in healthy donors. The PCR ran on 60 Vbeta and 13 Jbeta primers. This table comes from immunoSEQ multiplex PCR, and its TCRdb copy is limited to in-frame clones, with some not included. The sample carries about 210,000 clones, around 86% recorded once. Sequencing was carried out using PBMCs. These receptors were obtained from a woman in her 50s in good health and CMV-seropositive.

In its sample, this clone was seen a few times. The chain uses TRBV4-3 and TRBJ1-1; TRBD1 might be the D (5 bases). The CDR3 extends over 16 amino acids. Trimming pared 2 bases from V and 4 bases from J, leaving 17 bases between. The germline CDR1 and CDR2 sequences are LGHNA and YSLEER. In DNA form, the CDR3 reads TGCGCCAGCAGCCAACAAAGCGGGGGTATAGGCACTGAAGCTTTCTTT. Protein sequence: CASSQQSGGIGTEAFF.

This rearrangement joins TRBV28 to TRBJ1-5, with D possibly matching TRBD1 (5 bases). The CDR3 is made up of 14 amino acids. Germline loops: CDR1 MDHEN, CDR2 SYDVKM. V was cut by 7 bases and J by 6 bases, with 16 bases left in between. The CDR3, as DNA: TGTGCCAGCAAAGGAGGGCAGGGCGGTCAGCCCCAGCATTTT. Translating it yields CASKGGQGGQPQHF.

The genes are TRBV11-1 and TRBJ1-1; D gene uncertain. Germline CDR1 reads SGHAT; CDR2 reads FQDESV (reference sequence). The germline V and J ends were trimmed by 3 bases and 10 bases, with 12 bases remaining between them. This CDR3 comprises 12 residues. The CDR3 bases are TGTGCCAGCAGCTTCAGACGGAGTTTAGCTTTCTTT. This encodes CASSFRRSLAFF.

The CDR3 bases are TGCGCCAGCAGAAGCGGGACCCAGTCCTACGAGCAGTACTTC. Translating gives CASRSGTQSYEQYF. This sequence joins TRBV5-1 and TRBJ2-7, with 7 nucleotides matching TRBD2. Germline CDR1 SGHRS, CDR2 YFSETQ. The length of the CDR3 is 14 residues. V dropped 5 bases and J dropped 1; count of bases not matched to a gene: 6.

V is TRBV28 and J is TRBJ1-2; D is possibly TRBD1 (6 bases). The ends were cut back, 5 bases at V and 3 bases at J, with 13 bases in the middle. The CDR3 loop spans 14 amino acids. From germline, CDR1 is MDHEN and CDR2 SYDVKM. The CDR3 loop reads CASSERDTYYGYTF. The CDR3 DNA sequence: TGTGCCAGCAGTGAGCGGGACACCTACTATGGCTACACCTTC.

V and J are TRBV5-6 and TRBJ2-7; 7 nucleotides line up with TRBD1. V gave up 5 bases and J gave up 3 bases; unmatched junction bases: 5. CDR1 is SGHDT and CDR2 is YYEEEE in the germline V gene. This CDR3 spans 13 amino acids. The CDR3 nucleotides are TGTGCCAGCAGACCAACAGGGGTCTACGAGCAGTACTTC. It yields the protein CASRPTGVYEQYF. The variable domain in full, completed from reference TRBV5-6 and TRBJ2-7, reads DAGVTQSPTHLIKTRGQQVTLRCSPKSGHDTVSWYQQALGQGPQFIFQYYEEEERQRGNFPDRFSGHQFPNYSSELNVNALLLGDSALYLCASRPTGVYEQYFGPGTRLTVT.

This clone was found once. The rearrangement links TRBV28 to TRBJ2-7; D may be TRBD1 (5 bases). This CDR3 region has 11 residues. V dropped 3 bases and J dropped 6 bases, with 6 bases sitting between them. Germline V gene lookup returns CDR1 MDHEN and CDR2 SYDVKM. CDR3 bases: TGTGCCAGCAGTTTGCAGGGCGAGCAGTACTTC. Translation: CASSLQGEQYF.

A single count supports this clone. This chain links TRBV7-3 with TRBJ1-1; 12 bases are shared with TRBD1. Losses at the gene ends were 5 bases for V and 7 bases for J; bases not matched to a gene: 5. This CDR3 is 14 amino acids long. Germline V gene sequence: CDR1 SGHTA, CDR2 FQGTGA. In nucleotides, the CDR3 is TGTGCCAGCAGCCAAGGGACAGGGGGCGATGAAGCTTTCTTT. Its translation: CASSQGTGGDEAFF.

Only a few counts were recorded for this clone. The chain links TRBV7-8 to TRBJ1-1, with D possibly being TRBD1 (6 bases). V lost 5 bases and J 0 bases, leaving 7 bases between the germline ends. The CDR3 sequence is 13 residues long. Germline V lookup: CDR1 SGHVS, CDR2 FQNEAQ. CDR3 bases: TGTGCCAGCAGCAGGGGGATGAACACTGAAGCTTTCTTT. Its translation: CASSRGMNTEAFF.

This clone was seen once. V gene TRBV5-6 combines with J gene TRBJ2-3; 7 nucleotides agree with TRBD1. Germline V gives CDR1 SGHDT, CDR2 YYEEEE. There are 15 residues in the CDR3. V shed 1 base, J shed 1 base, and the junction held 3 bases outside the gene matches. The CDR3 DNA reads as TGTGCCAGCAGCTTGACAGGGGTTGGCACAGATACGCAGTATTTT. Translated: CASSLTGVGTDTQYF.

The rearrangement joins TRBV7-2 to TRBJ2-3, with a possible D match to TRBD1 (5 bases). The CDR3 runs to 15 residues. The germline gives CDR1 SGHTA, CDR2 FQGNSA. Trimming shortened V by 4 bases and J by 6 bases, and 17 bases separated the two germline ends. The DNA for the CDR3 is TGTGCCAGCAGCTGGCAGACAGACAAAGGGGATACGCAGTATTTT. It translates to CASSWQTDKGDTQYF.

This clone has only one observation. The rearrangement joins TRBV5-6 to TRBJ1-6; 7 nucleotides agree with TRBD1. The germline gives CDR1 SGHDT, CDR2 YYEEEE. With V trimmed by 1 base and J by 9 bases, 10 bases remained unmatched. This CDR3 has 16 residues. Here the CDR3 reads CASSLLQGQNFSPLHF. The CDR3, as DNA: TGTGCCAGCAGCTTGCTCCAGGGACAGAATTTTTCACCCCTCCACTTT. Full variable domain (outside the CDR3, taken from reference TRBV5-6 and TRBJ1-6): DAGVTQSPTHLIKTRGQQVTLRCSPKSGHDTVSWYQQALGQGPQFIFQYYEEEERQRGNFPDRFSGHQFPNYSSELNVNALLLGDSALYLCASSLLQGQNFSPLHFGNGTRLTVT.

This clone appeared a single time. The V gene is TRBV4-3, the J gene TRBJ1-6, with D hard to call. This CDR3 comprises 15 residues. V was clipped by 0 bases and J by 7 bases, with 10 bases between them. Germline CDR1 and CDR2: LGHNA and YSLEER. CDR3 residues: CASSQDTRENSPLHF. CDR3 coding DNA: TGCGCCAGCAGCCAAGATACGAGGGAGAATTCACCCCTCCACTTT.